This TCR beta chain came from a study of CD8+CD57+ T cells in acquired aplastic anemia. Study results and limitations: The CD8+ Simpson's diversity of patients and controls was not significantly different.

The template for TCR beta VDJ and CDR3 sequence profiling was genomic DNA. One entry per CDR3 protein results from TCRdb running MiXCR on the reads. The sample records under 350,000 distinct CDR3 sequences, approximately 57% being singletons. This clonotype was picked up many times. As yet, its antigen is unknown. The V gene end was trimmed by 6 bases and the J gene end by 4 bases; junction bases not matched to a gene: 12. The CDR3 is 16 amino acids. Sequencing involved patients with CD8+CD57+ cell expansion previously shown by flow cytometry. No therapy was given to patients before blood sampling. This receptor was taken from a human donor with aplastic anemia. The chain uses TRBV12-3 or TRBV12-4 and TRBJ1-3; TRBD1 matches 7 bases. Material: sorted CD4+, CD8+, or CD8+CD57+ T cells (not recorded which) from PBMCs. The CDR3 DNA reads as TGTGCCAGCAGCAATTACAGGGGCCGCTCCGGAAACACCATATATTTT. This sequence encodes CASSNYRGRSGNTIYF.